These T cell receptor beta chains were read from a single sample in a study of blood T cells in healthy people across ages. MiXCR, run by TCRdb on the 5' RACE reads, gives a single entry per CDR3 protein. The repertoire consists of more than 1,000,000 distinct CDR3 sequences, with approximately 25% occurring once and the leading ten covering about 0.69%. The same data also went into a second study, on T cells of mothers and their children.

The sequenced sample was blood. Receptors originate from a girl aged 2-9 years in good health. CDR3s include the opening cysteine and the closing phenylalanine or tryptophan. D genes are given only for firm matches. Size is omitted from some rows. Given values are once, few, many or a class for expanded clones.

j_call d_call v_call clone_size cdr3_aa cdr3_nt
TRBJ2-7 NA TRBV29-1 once CSVPGRGPYEQYF TGCAGCGTCCCCGGGCGGGGTCCCTACGAGCAGTACTTC
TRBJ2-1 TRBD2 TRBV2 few CASSESSGIGGGEQFF TGTGCCAGCAGTGAATCTAGCGGGATAGGGGGTGGCGAGCAGTTCTTC
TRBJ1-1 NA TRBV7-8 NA CASSPRFAVTMNTEAFF TGTGCCAGCAGCCCCCGATTCGCGGTGACCATGAACACTGAAGCTTTCTTT
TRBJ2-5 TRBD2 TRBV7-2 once CASSLSGTSLDF TGTGCCAGCAGCTTATCTGGGACTAGCCTTGACTTC
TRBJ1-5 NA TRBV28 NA CASSLETPEPQHF TGTGCCAGCAGTTTAGAGACCCCGGAGCCCCAGCATTTT
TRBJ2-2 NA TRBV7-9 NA CASSITANTGELFF TGTGCCAGCAGCATCACAGCGAATACCGGGGAGCTGTTTTTT
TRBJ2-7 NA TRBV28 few CASSSNEQYF TGTGCCAGCAGTTCAAACGAGCAGTACTTC
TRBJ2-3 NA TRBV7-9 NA CASSLSTGKDTQYF TGTGCCAGCAGCTTGTCAACGGGCAAAGATACGCAGTATTTT
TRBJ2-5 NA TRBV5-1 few CASSSGGAAGRSIRETQYF TGCGCCAGCAGCTCCGGGGGAGCGGCAGGAAGAAGTATTAGAGAGACCCAGTACTTC
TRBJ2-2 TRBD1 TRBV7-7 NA CASSPGTGLPGELFF TGTGCTAGCAGCCCCGGGACAGGGTTACCCGGGGAGCTGTTTTTT
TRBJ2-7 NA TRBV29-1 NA CSTRTEYEQYF TGCAGCACGCGGACCGAATACGAGCAGTACTTC